These T cell receptor beta chains were read from a single sample in a study of shared clonotypes between healthy human individuals. Repertoires were generated with immunoSEQ multiplex PCR, while TCRdb's copy carries only in-frame clones and drops some. This table has roughly 2 million clones, over 85% appearing once. Source material: naive CD8+ T cells sorted from blood. Receptors originate from a man aged 18 to 35 in good health. Both conserved end residues are part of each CDR3. The D gene is left open where the match is weak. Rows may omit the clone size; those that give it use once, few, many or a size class.

cdr3_nt cdr3_aa j_call clone_size d_call v_call
TGTGCCAGCAGCTTAGCCGCGGGATACGACGACGAGCAGTACTTC CASSLAAGYDDEQYF TRBJ2-7 . . TRBV7-9
TGTGCCTGGAGTCCGGGACTATCCTACGAGCAGTACTTC CAWSPGLSYEQYF TRBJ2-7 . TRBD2 TRBV30
TGTGCCAGCAGTGGGGGGCAGGGCAATCAGCCCCAGCATTTT CASSGGQGNQPQHF TRBJ1-5 . . TRBV28
TGTGCCAGCAGTATCGGACTAGCGGCCTCCTACGAGCAGTACTTC CASSIGLAASYEQYF TRBJ2-7 . TRBD2 TRBV6-5
TGCGCCAGCAGCCAAGAAAAAGGGGGGAGGGATACGCAGTATTTT CASSQEKGGRDTQYF TRBJ2-3 . . TRBV4-1
TGTGCCAGCAGCACTTCGCCGGGACAGAGTAGGGAGACCCAGTACTTC CASSTSPGQSRETQYF TRBJ2-5 . . TRBV21-1
TGTGCCACCAGCAGCTTTTTACAGGGCGCCGAATCTAATTCACCCCTCCACTTT CATSSFLQGAESNSPLHF TRBJ1-6 . . TRBV15
TGCGCCAGCAGCCAAGTGGGGACCTTCTATGGCTACACCTTC CASSQVGTFYGYTF TRBJ1-2 . . TRBV4-1
TGCGCCAGCACAGGGGGCGCCTCGGACCAGTACTTC CASTGGASDQYF TRBJ2-5 . TRBD1 TRBV10-2
TGTGCCATCAGTGACCTCCTGGGGACTCACCAAGAGACCCAGTACTTC CAISDLLGTHQETQYF TRBJ2-5 once . TRBV10-3
TGTGCCGTTTCCGGGGCTAGCGGGGGCCACAATGAGCAGTTCTTC CAVSGASGGHNEQFF TRBJ2-1 . TRBD2 TRBV28
TGTGCCAGCAGTTTAGGAACCGGGGGGGTACAAGAGACCCAGTACTTC CASSLGTGGVQETQYF TRBJ2-5 once TRBD2 TRBV27
TGTGCCAGCAGCGTTGGGCCCGGCACAGATACGCAGTATTTT CASSVGPGTDTQYF TRBJ2-3 . . TRBV9
TGTGCCATCAGTGATGATAGGGGGGCACGCAACAATGAGCAGTTCTTC CAISDDRGARNNEQFF TRBJ2-1 . . TRBV10-3
TGTGCCAGCAGTGGCCGGGACAGGGTTCTCCACGGTGGCTACACCTTC CASSGRDRVLHGGYTF TRBJ1-2 few TRBD1 TRBV25-1
TGTGCCAGCAGTGTCACCGGGACAGGGTTGGACGAGCAGTACTTC CASSVTGTGLDEQYF TRBJ2-7 . TRBD1 TRBV6-4
TGTGCCAGCGTGTACAGGGCGAACACCGGGGAGCTGTTTTTT CASVYRANTGELFF TRBJ2-2 . . TRBV2
TGTGCCAGCAGCGTGACTAGCGGTTTCTCCTACGAGCAGTACTTC CASSVTSGFSYEQYF TRBJ2-7 . TRBD2 TRBV9
TGCGCCACCTCCGGGACACTTTACGAGCAGTACTTC CATSGTLYEQYF TRBJ2-7 once . TRBV10-2
TGCGCCAGCAGGTTGGTAGGGGGGGCCGAGCAGTACTTC CASRLVGGAEQYF TRBJ2-7 . . TRBV5-1
TGTGCCAGCAGCTCTGACAGGGGCTACGAGCAGTACTTC CASSSDRGYEQYF TRBJ2-7 . TRBD1 TRBV5-6
TGTGCCAGCAGTGGGTGGGCAGAGAAAGAGACCCAGTACTTC CASSGWAEKETQYF TRBJ2-5 . . TRBV2
TGTGCCAGCAGACCGCGGGACTATTGGGAGACCCAGTACTTC CASRPRDYWETQYF TRBJ2-5 . TRBD2 TRBV6-5
TGTGCCACCAGCAACCCGGTGGTCACTGACGAGCAGTACTTC CATSNPVVTDEQYF TRBJ2-7 . . TRBV15
TGTGCCAGCAGGGAGCCGGGACAGGGTTACGAGACCCAGTACTTC CASREPGQGYETQYF TRBJ2-5 . TRBD1 TRBV27
TGCGCCAGCAGCGCCGGGACCTCCGGGGAGCAGTACTTC CASSAGTSGEQYF TRBJ2-7 . . TRBV4-3
TGTGCCTGGAGTGTTCTGGCGGGAGGGTTGGATGAGCAGTTCTTC CAWSVLAGGLDEQFF TRBJ2-1 . TRBD2 TRBV30
TGTGCCTGGAGCACGGGGCACCTCGGCGAGCAGTACTTC CAWSTGHLGEQYF TRBJ2-7 . . TRBV30
TGTGCCAGCAGCTTCGGACTAGCGGGCCCCTACGAGCAGTACTTC CASSFGLAGPYEQYF TRBJ2-7 . TRBD2 TRBV7-2
TGTGCCAGCAGCGTAGAAACGGCCGGGGAGCTGTTTTTT CASSVETAGELFF TRBJ2-2 . . TRBV9
TGTGCCAGCAGCCAAGAAGGAGAGGGCCTCTATGGCTACACCTTC CASSQEGEGLYGYTF TRBJ1-2 . . TRBV14
TGCGCCAGCAGGCGGGGGGTATACGAGCAGTACTTC CASRRGVYEQYF TRBJ2-7 . TRBD2 TRBV10-1
TGTGCCAGTAGTACCCCAGGGAGCGAGCAGTTCTTC CASSTPGSEQFF TRBJ2-1 . . TRBV19
TGTGCCAGCTCACCGGGACAGGGTACGGGACTAGCGGGAGAGTCGAATGAGCAGTTCTTC CASSPGQGTGLAGESNEQFF TRBJ2-1 . TRBD2 TRBV18
TGTGCCAGCAGGGACAGGGTGTATGGCTACACCTTC CASRDRVYGYTF TRBJ1-2 . TRBD1 TRBV2
TGTGCCAGCAGCGGGGAACCGCCCGACCAAAAACTGTTTTTT CASSGEPPDQKLFF TRBJ1-4 . . TRBV5-5
TGTGCCAGCAGTGACCCCGGGGCAGAAAAACTGTTTTTT CASSDPGAEKLFF TRBJ1-4 . . TRBV2
TGTGCCAGCAGCGTAGAGGGATACAATGAGCAGTTCTTC CASSVEGYNEQFF TRBJ2-1 . . TRBV9
TGTGCCAGCAGCCGAGGCCCTCTACGGGACAATGAGCAGTTCTTC CASSRGPLRDNEQFF TRBJ2-1 . . TRBV11-2
TGTGCCAGCAGCTTAGTCGGGGGCCAAGAGACCCAGTACTTC CASSLVGGQETQYF TRBJ2-5 . . TRBV7-9
TGTGCCAGCAGCCTCCTGATCTACAATGAGCAGTTCTTC CASSLLIYNEQFF TRBJ2-1 . . TRBV5-8
TGTGCCTGGAGTTTAGCTAGCGGGAGTGTCGTTGAGCAGTTCTTC CAWSLASGSVVEQFF TRBJ2-1 . TRBD2 TRBV30
TGTGCCAGCAGGCGACAGGGGAGCAATCAGCCCCAGCATTTT CASRRQGSNQPQHF TRBJ1-5 once TRBD1 TRBV5-6